The present TCR beta chain was sequenced within a study of blood T cell repertoires in COVID-19 (dated by TCRdb to 2020 to 2021). Background for the entire study: The collaborator samples originated in the United States, Italy and Spain and spanned the acute and convalescent phases of COVID-19. Subjects who had been exposed to COVID-19, were actively infected with it, or had recovered from it provided the deeply sampled blood TCRbeta repertoires that made up the dataset. Where available, HLA class I and class II types were obtained from metadata supplied by the sample provider rather than from assay-based typing. The samples were drawn from the first 160 participants of the ongoing ImmuneRACE study and from over 950 subjects provided by 6 global collaborators. A freely available public database, intended as a resource for researchers studying the immune response to SARS-CoV-2, is where the repertoires were released. The prospective study material was composed of cDNA or gDNA derived from T cells, B-cell-depleted T cells, or PBMCs. Nearly every sample came with metadata listing a de-identified subject ID, COVID-19 status, age in years and sex.

The immunoSEQ Assay, a bias-controlled multiplex PCR, was used to amplify TCRbeta CDR3 regions from genomic DNA. In the authors' own workflow: Within the assay, amplification of reference gene primers was used to estimate how many nucleated cells each sample contained. To quantify the absolute abundance of each unique TCRbeta CDR3 rearrangement, sequence reads were collapsed and filtered. For each sample, productive Simpson clonality was calculated as the square root of Simpson's diversity index over productive rearrangements. The immuneACCESS repertoire file appears here via TCRdb, limited to in-frame rearrangements. These files lack a portion of the clones; in checked studies, under half of the deficit traces to unresolved V genes, and the cause of the others is not known. V, J and clone size are those of that table, while D and trimming were read from the DNA. Here the sample has 250,000 to 350,000 clones; around 88% occur a single time. The ten largest clones add up to around 0.84% of the sample.

As to this clone: Its antigen target is currently unknown. It has no much larger one-base neighbor in the sample; base qualities were not kept.

Collaborating institutions collected whole blood in K2EDTA tubes following their own protocols. For TCRbeta analysis, collaborators shipped samples in one of three forms: frozen whole blood, isolated PBMCs, or DNA extracted from either of those sample types. Beyond this particular receptor, the publication reports: How much clinical and demographic metadata was included differed by source and by participant, and the metadata was provided uncurated.

CDR1 and CDR2, looked up from the germline V gene (reference sequence), are GTSNPN and SVGIG. V loses 3 bases, J loses 8 bases, and the germline ends lie 10 bases apart. Including the terminal cysteine and phenylalanine, the CDR3 comprises 11 residues. Solely the CDR3 DNA is kept, with 33 bases framed from the first base. The sample consisted of peripheral blood. The rearranged chain carries TRBV30 and TRBJ1-1, with no confident D gene call. The sequence derives from a man under 40 with acute or convalescent COVID-19. The nucleotide sequence reads as follows: TGTGCCTGGAGGAGGGAAGCCGAAGCTTTCTTT. Its amino acids are CAWRREAEAFF.